These 28 T cell receptor beta chains were sequenced from one sample in a study of identical twins. TCRdb re-called the 5' RACE reads with MiXCR, one entry per CDR3 protein. The sample lists approximately 190,000 distinct CDR3 sequences, about 16% occurring once. The data also belong to a second study, concerning T cells expressing NK-cell markers.

The specimen sequenced was CD8+ T cells sorted from blood. These receptors were taken from a woman between 18 and 29 years old in good health.

This rearrangement joins TRBV5-8 to TRBJ2-7; D may correspond to TRBD1 or TRBD2 (6 bases each). From germline, CDR1 is SGHTS and CDR2 YDEGEE. The CDR3 consists of 14 residues. V lost 6 bases to trimming and J lost 3 bases, with 16 bases between them. The CDR3 sequence: CASIDVGGYYEQYF. The DNA for the CDR3 is TGTGCCAGCATCGATGTCGGGGGCTACTACGAGCAGTACTTC.

The table lists this clonotype with a few counts. Written as DNA, the CDR3 is TGTGCCAGCAGCTTAGCCGGCGGTATCTACAATGAGCAGTTCTTC. Its protein product is CASSLAGGIYNEQFF. This sequence joins TRBV7-2 and TRBJ2-1; D unresolved. This CDR3 contains 15 residues. The germline gives CDR1 SGHTA, CDR2 FQGNSA. V lost 0 bases, J lost 3 bases, and 9 bases lay in between.

The chain is built from TRBV29-1 and TRBJ2-7, with TRBD1 matching over 8 bases. V lost 7 bases and J lost 6; bases outside the gene matches: 11. Germline CDR1 is SQVTM and CDR2 is ANQGSEA. The CDR3 has 13 residues. CDR3: CSASETGAGEQYF. The CDR3 DNA reads as TGCAGCGCCTCCGAGACAGGGGCCGGCGAGCAGTACTTC.

CDR3 in amino acids: CASSFAAGSTGELFF. The DNA for the CDR3 is TGTGCCAGCAGTTTCGCCGCGGGAAGCACCGGGGAGCTGTTTTTT. J is TRBJ2-2 and V is TRBV27, with D possibly being TRBD2 (6 bases). CDR3 size: 15 residues. V was cut by 3 bases and J by 4 bases, with 12 bases left in between. CDR1 MNHEY and CDR2 SMNVEV come from the germline V gene (reference sequence).

This sequence joins TRBV12-3 or TRBV12-4 and TRBJ1-5, with D unclear. V gave up 5 bases and J gave up 0 bases, with 8 bases separating them. The CDR3 has 14 residues. The CDR3 coding sequence is TGTGCCAGCAGTGCTATCTATAGCAATCAGCCCCAGCATTTT. This encodes CASSAIYSNQPQHF.

This clonotype has just a few counts. This chain joins TRBV29-1 and TRBJ2-3, with D unclear. CDR1 and CDR2 from the germline V gene are SQVTM and ANQGSEA. The germline V and J ends were trimmed by 6 bases and 0 bases, with 10 bases remaining between them. The length of the CDR3 is 13 residues. CDR3 amino acids: CSVPFLSTDTQYF. The CDR3 bases are TGCAGCGTGCCGTTCCTGAGCACAGATACGCAGTATTTT.

At least ten counts were recorded for this clonotype. The chain has TRBV5-1 and TRBJ1-4; D is uncertain. The germline V and J ends were trimmed by 5 bases and 0 bases, with 17 bases remaining between them. The CDR3 has 17 residues. Germline-derived CDR1 and CDR2 are SGHRS and YFSETQ. CDR3 sequence reads: CASSYGPREATNEKLFF. CDR3 nucleotides: TGCGCCAGCAGTTACGGGCCCCGGGAGGCAACTAATGAAAAACTGTTTTTT.

V and J are TRBV4-2 and TRBJ2-7; 13 positions agree with TRBD2. CDR3 length equals 19 residues. Germline CDR1 is LGHNA and CDR2 is YNFKEQ. The junction had 12 bases not matched to a gene; V was cut back by 0 bases and J by 4 bases. CDR3 in DNA: TGTGCCAGCAGCCAAGATGGGATTGGTGCGACTAGCGGGGGGTACGAGCAGTACTTC. This gives the protein CASSQDGIGATSGGYEQYF.

This clonotype was detected only a few times. The chain couples TRBV7-9 to TRBJ2-1; 13 positions agree with TRBD2. Germline lookup yields CDR1 SEHNR and CDR2 FQNEAQ (reference sequence). The V segment lost 5 bases and the J segment 6 bases; nucleotides outside the gene matches: 7. The CDR3 has 16 residues. This chain's CDR3 is CASSPSLAGGPNEQFF. Here the CDR3 DNA reads TGTGCCAGCAGCCCCTCACTAGCGGGAGGGCCCAATGAGCAGTTCTTC.

This clonotype has only a few counts. V and J are TRBV27 and TRBJ2-1; TRBD1 or TRBD2 may be the D gene (6 bases each). Trimming left V 2 bases short and J 10 bases short, with 9 bases between. Germline lookup yields CDR1 MNHEY and CDR2 SMNVEV (reference sequence). The CDR3 loop spans 12 amino acids. The CDR3 coding sequence is TGTGCCAGCAGTTTACGGGGGCGCGAGCAGTTCTTC. Translating gives CASSLRGREQFF.

V gene TRBV27 combines with J gene TRBJ2-5, with D unresolved. The CDR3 spans 12 residues. Per the germline V gene, CDR1 is MNHEY and CDR2 is SMNVEV (reference sequence). V shed 1 base and J shed 4 bases, with 4 bases lying between them. The CDR3 nucleotides are TGTGCCAGCAGTTTATACGGAGAGACCCAGTACTTC. It encodes CASSLYGETQYF.

This clonotype was seen only a few times. V and J are TRBV6-5 and TRBJ2-5; D is possibly TRBD1 or TRBD2 (5 bases each). The CDR3 is 14 residues long. Per the germline V gene, CDR1 is MNHEY and CDR2 is SVGAGI. V was shortened by 4 bases and J by 5 bases, with 14 bases between the two germline ends. The CDR3 DNA reads as TGTGCCAGCAGTTCCCTGGGGACCGGGGAGACCCAGTACTTC. Translated: CASSSLGTGETQYF.

The chain combines TRBV10-2 with TRBJ2-1; D not resolved. Germline lookup yields CDR1 WSHSY and CDR2 SAAADI. The CDR3 consists of 12 residues. Trimming left V 3 bases short and J 8 bases short, with 8 bases between. The CDR3 is CASSERTYEQFF. Here the CDR3 DNA reads TGCGCCAGCAGTGAAAGGACCTATGAGCAGTTCTTC.

This clonotype was seen a handful of times. The CDR3 nucleotides are TGCAGTGCTAGAGATAGGGCAGGTCCTAGGGAAAATACGCAGTATTTT. This sequence encodes CSARDRAGPRENTQYF. The rearrangement joins TRBV20-1 to TRBJ2-3; no reliable D call. Germline CDR1 and CDR2: DFQATT and SNEGSKA (reference sequence). Trimming cost V 0 bases and J 7 bases, with 20 bases left between them. The CDR3 is 16 amino acids.

The V gene is TRBV30, the J gene TRBJ2-1; a possible D gene is TRBD2 (6 bases). Trimming left V 5 bases short and J 4 bases short, with 6 bases between. The CDR3 is 11 amino acids. Germline CDR1 GTSNPN, CDR2 SVGIG (reference sequence). This chain's CDR3 is CAWRGYNEQFF. CDR3 in DNA: TGTGCCTGGCGGGGGTACAATGAGCAGTTCTTC. Together with reference TRBV30 and TRBJ2-1, the CDR3 gives the full variable domain: SQTIHQWPATLVQPVGSPLSLECTVEGTSNPNLYWYRQAAGRGLQLLFYSVGIGQISSEVPQNLSASRPQDRQFILSSKKLLLSDSGFYLCAWRGYNEQFFGPGTRLTVL.

This clonotype has only a few counts. CDR3 amino acids: CASSAATGGGTDTQYF. CDR3 nucleotide sequence: TGTGCCAGCAGTGCAGCTACAGGGGGCGGCACAGATACGCAGTATTTT. The rearrangement uses TRBV6-4 and TRBJ2-3; the match to TRBD1 covers 9 bases. The CDR3 consists of 16 residues. Germline lookup yields CDR1 MRHNA and CDR2 SNTAGT. Trimming cost V 4 bases and J 1 base; bases outside gene matches: 6.

This chain links TRBV14 with TRBJ2-5; the D is unclear. The germline gives CDR1 SGHDN, CDR2 FVKESK. This CDR3 spans 16 amino acids. Trimming pared 5 bases from V and 0 bases from J, leaving 16 bases between. The CDR3 DNA sequence: TGTGCCAGCAGCGACATGGGTTACCCGCACCAAGAGACCCAGTACTTC. Protein: CASSDMGYPHQETQYF.

This sequence joins TRBV20-1 and TRBJ1-1, with D unresolved. The CDR3 loop spans 14 amino acids. Deletions cut 3 bases from V and 4 bases from J, with 15 bases between. CDR1 DFQATT and CDR2 SNEGSKA come from the germline V gene (reference sequence). CDR3 DNA: TGCAGTGCTAGGGCCGGAGACCGCTCCACTGAAGCTTTCTTT. It codes for CSARAGDRSTEAFF.

The chain links TRBV4-1 to TRBJ2-3; TRBD2 matches 8 bases. The CDR3 spans 15 residues. The junction had 4 bases not matched to a gene; V was cut back by 4 bases and J by 1 base. Germline lookup yields CDR1 MGHRA and CDR2 YSYEKL. CDR3 region: CASSRAGGGTDTQYF. The CDR3 DNA sequence: TGCGCCAGCAGCCGCGCGGGAGGTGGCACAGATACGCAGTATTTT.

The chain uses TRBV6-1 and TRBJ2-7, with D hard to call. The V and J ends lost 1 base and 4 bases respectively, with 8 bases between them. This CDR3 comprises 13 residues. The V gene's germline CDR1 is MNHNS and CDR2 SASEGT. This CDR3 reads CASSEVAEYEQYF. Here the CDR3 DNA reads TGTGCCAGCAGTGAAGTGGCGGAGTACGAGCAGTACTTC.

The J gene is TRBJ2-7, the V gene TRBV6-1, with D unresolved. The CDR3 has 15 amino acids. The V end lost 4 bases, the J end lost 2 bases, and 15 bases lay between the germline ends. Germline CDR1 MNHNS, CDR2 SASEGT. CDR3 sequence (DNA): TGTGCCAGCAGTGCGACGATTGCGGAAGCCTACGAGCAGTACTTC. Protein sequence: CASSATIAEAYEQYF.

This clonotype came up a few times. An end of the junction does not agree with germline; a read error may underlie this. The chain links TRBV5-5 to TRBJ2-7; tentative D call: TRBD1 (6 bases). Germline V lookup: CDR1 SGHKS, CDR2 YYEKEE (reference sequence). This CDR3 spans 11 amino acids. The DNA for the CDR3 is TGTGCCAGCAGCGCGGACAGAGAAGAAGACTTC. Its protein is CASSADREEDF.

This clonotype was seen a few times. This chain joins TRBV30 and TRBJ2-1; D is undetermined. Germline V gene sequence: CDR1 GTSNPN, CDR2 SVGIG (reference sequence). Trimming pared 5 bases from V and 5 bases from J, leaving 16 bases between. There are 14 residues in the CDR3. DNA of the CDR3: TGTGCCTGGGGGTGGGCGTCACGAAACAATGAGCAGTTCTTC. Translation gives CAWGWASRNNEQFF.

The chain combines TRBV15 with TRBJ2-3; no clear D. Germline loops: CDR1 LNHNV, CDR2 YYDKDF (reference sequence). The CDR3 extends over 13 amino acids. Deletions cut 3 bases from V and 2 bases from J, with 6 bases between. The CDR3 DNA follows: TGTGCCACCAGCAGCTCAGACACAGATACGCAGTATTTT. Its translation is CATSSSDTDTQYF.

The sample holds a few counts of this clonotype. The chain combines TRBV29-1 with TRBJ2-1; D remains unclear. Per the germline V gene, CDR1 is SQVTM and CDR2 is ANQGSEA. This CDR3 spans 11 amino acids. Trimming took 4 bases from V and 5 from J, leaving 6 bases between them. The CDR3 DNA reads as TGCAGCGTTGCAGTAAACAATGAGCAGTTCTTC. Residues: CSVAVNNEQFF.

V and J are TRBV29-1 and TRBJ2-7, with D possibly being TRBD1 (6 bases). Germline V gives CDR1 SQVTM, CDR2 ANQGSEA. Trimming removed 5 bases from V and 4 bases from J, with 15 bases in between. The CDR3 has 13 amino acids. The CDR3 loop is CSVTGTLPYEQYF. The CDR3 region has the DNA TGCAGCGTTACCGGGACACTGCCTTACGAGCAGTACTTC.

This clonotype was detected only a few times. The chain employs TRBV6-1 and TRBJ2-5; the D gene could be TRBD1 or TRBD2 (5 bases each). The V end lost 6 bases, the J end lost 4 bases, and 12 bases lay between the germline ends. This CDR3 comprises 13 residues. Germline-derived CDR1 and CDR2 are MNHNS and SASEGT. The CDR3 DNA follows: TGTGCCAGCAGCCCTGAGGGGCTAGAGACCCAGTACTTC. Translating it yields CASSPEGLETQYF.

The gene calls are TRBV4-1 and TRBJ1-1, with D unclear. V lost 4 bases and J 1 base, leaving 13 bases between the germline ends. This CDR3 is built from 15 residues. Germline CDR1 MGHRA, CDR2 YSYEKL. CDR3 bases: TGCGCCAGCAGCCTCGGACCCGGAGAGAACACTGAAGCTTTCTTT. The encoded protein is CASSLGPGENTEAFF.